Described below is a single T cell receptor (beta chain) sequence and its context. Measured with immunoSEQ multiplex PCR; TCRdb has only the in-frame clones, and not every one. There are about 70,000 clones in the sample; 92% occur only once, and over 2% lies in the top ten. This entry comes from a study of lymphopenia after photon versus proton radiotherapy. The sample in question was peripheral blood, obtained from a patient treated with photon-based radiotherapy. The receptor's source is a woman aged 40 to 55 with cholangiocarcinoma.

This chain's CDR3 is CASSEVKNTEAFF. The CDR3 DNA reads TGTGCCAGCAGTGAAGTGAAGAACACTGAAGCTTTCTTT. The V gene is TRBV6-1, the J gene TRBJ1-1; the D is unclear. Germline V gene lookup returns CDR1 MNHNS and CDR2 SASEGT. This CDR3 has 13 residues. Trimming took 1 base from V and 1 from J, leaving 4 bases between them.